Presented here are 14 T cell receptor beta chains from one specimen sequenced in a study of shared clonotypes between healthy human individuals. Sequencing used immunoSEQ multiplex PCR; TCRdb keeps in-frame clones, though not all of them. The sample holds around 640,000 clones, 95% to 96% seen once. Positively selected for CCR7, the CD45RO-negative cells used as naive CD8 cells excluded terminally differentiated effector memory CD45RA+ cells. Sequenced sample: naive CD8+ T cells sorted from blood. The receptors were gathered from a woman aged 30 to 39 in good health.

The CDR3 nucleotides read TGTGCCAGCAGTAGAACGGCCTACAATGAGCAGTTCTTC. Residues: CASSRTAYNEQFF. The V call is TRBV25-1, the J call TRBJ2-1; D not resolved. V dropped 5 bases and J dropped 2 bases, with 7 bases sitting between them. The V gene's germline CDR1 is MGHDK and CDR2 SYGVNS. The CDR3 totals 13 residues.

V usage is TRBV5-1 and J usage is TRBJ2-7; D is ambiguous. The germline gives CDR1 SGHRS, CDR2 YFSETQ. The CDR3 length is 13 residues. V was shortened by 0 bases and J by 4 bases, with 8 bases between the two germline ends. CDR3 DNA: TGCGCCAGCAGCTTGGGAGCCAGATACGAGCAGTACTTC. Protein sequence: CASSLGARYEQYF.

The rearrangement uses TRBV28 and TRBJ1-1, with a tentative D call TRBD1 (5 bases). The CDR3 covers 13 residues. The germline CDR1 and CDR2 sequences are MDHEN and SYDVKM. Trimming took off 3 bases at V and 5 bases at J, with 10 bases between the two ends. Here the CDR3 reads CASSFRWGTEAFF. The DNA of the CDR3 is TGTGCCAGCAGTTTCCGTTGGGGGACTGAAGCTTTCTTT. Using reference TRBV28 and TRBJ1-1 for the parts outside the CDR3, the full variable domain is DVKVTQSSRYLVKRTGEKVFLECVQDMDHENMFWYRQDPGLGLRLIYFSYDVKMKEKGDIPEGYSVSREKKERFSLILESASTNQTSMYLCASSFRWGTEAFFGQGTRLTVV.

As DNA, the CDR3 is TGTGCCAGCAGCGGACCGCAGAGCGGGACTTACACCGGGGAGCTGTTTTTT. Translating gives CASSGPQSGTYTGELFF. V and J are TRBV9 and TRBJ2-2; the match to TRBD2 covers 7 bases. Germline CDR1 is SGDLS and CDR2 is YYNGEE. V gave up 3 bases and J gave up 3 bases; unmatched junction bases: 11. The CDR3 covers 17 residues.

A single count supports this clone. The J gene is TRBJ1-1, the V gene TRBV7-6; D unclear. Trimming stripped 3 bases from V and 1 base from J, with 9 bases between. Germline CDR1 and CDR2: SGHVS and FNYEAQ. The CDR3 is made up of 14 amino acids. DNA for the CDR3: TGTGCCAGCAGCTTCCCTGATGGGAACACTGAAGCTTTCTTT. As protein: CASSFPDGNTEAFF.

This chain uses TRBV28 with TRBJ2-1; 7 bases fit TRBD2. Germline V gene data show CDR1 as MDHEN and CDR2 as SYDVKM. The CDR3 contains 16 residues. The junction had 8 bases not matched to a gene; V was cut back by 6 bases and J by 0 bases. Written as DNA, the CDR3 is TGTGCCAGCAGCCCTGTCACGGGAGGCTCCTACAATGAGCAGTTCTTC. Translating it yields CASSPVTGGSYNEQFF.

The genes are TRBV6-5 and TRBJ2-1; D gene uncertain. V was trimmed by 1 base and J by 10 bases, leaving 17 bases between them. Germline loops: CDR1 MNHEY, CDR2 SVGAGI. This CDR3 is 15 amino acids long. The CDR3 spells CASSYLGPNSREQFF. The CDR3 bases are TGTGCCAGCAGTTACTTAGGGCCCAATAGCCGGGAGCAGTTCTTC.

The chain couples TRBV6-1 to TRBJ1-3; D ambiguous. CDR3 size: 14 residues. Germline V lookup: CDR1 MNHNS, CDR2 SASEGT. With 0 bases removed from V and 4 bases from J, the gap between germline ends came to 7 bases. CDR3 nucleotides: TGTGCCAGCAGTGAAGCACAGCGGGGAAACACCATATATTTT. Residues: CASSEAQRGNTIYF.

This rearrangement joins TRBV2 to TRBJ2-7; 8 bases match TRBD1. CDR1 is SNHLY, CDR2 FYNNEI, per germline. This CDR3 spans 16 amino acids. V trimming: 3 bases; J trimming: 4 bases; junction bases outside the gene matches: 11. The DNA of the CDR3 is TGTGCCAGCAGTGAGCTGGGACAGGTCACCCTTTACGAGCAGTACTTC. It translates to CASSELGQVTLYEQYF. The variable domain in full, with the rest retrieved from reference TRBV2 and TRBJ2-7, is EPEVTQTPSHQVTQMGQEVILRCVPISNHLYFYWYRQILGQKVEFLVSFYNNEISEKSEIFDDQFSVERPDGSNFTLKIRSTKLEDSAMYFCASSELGQVTLYEQYFGPGTRLTVT.

A single count supports this clone. The chain links TRBV4-1 to TRBJ2-3, with TRBD1 as a possible D gene (7 bases). Trimming stripped 3 bases from V and 2 bases from J, with 15 bases between. This CDR3 region has 16 residues. Germline loops: CDR1 MGHRA, CDR2 YSYEKL. CDR3 coding DNA: TGCGCCAGCAGCCAGGCCCCAGGGGGGCCCACAGATACGCAGTATTTT. It translates to CASSQAPGGPTDTQYF.

This chain connects TRBV2 to TRBJ2-3, with D hard to call. V lost 2 bases and J 4 bases, leaving 4 bases between the germline ends. Germline CDR1 reads SNHLY; CDR2 reads FYNNEI. The CDR3 runs to 12 residues. CDR3 loop: CASSELADTQYF. In nucleotides, the CDR3 is TGTGCCAGCAGTGAATTAGCAGATACGCAGTATTTT. Drawing the rest from reference TRBV2 and TRBJ2-3, the complete variable domain is EPEVTQTPSHQVTQMGQEVILRCVPISNHLYFYWYRQILGQKVEFLVSFYNNEISEKSEIFDDQFSVERPDGSNFTLKIRSTKLEDSAMYFCASSELADTQYFGPGTRLTVL.

The chain uses TRBV6-6 and TRBJ2-7; D is unresolved. V was pared by 8 bases and J by 1 base, with 9 bases between. The CDR3 is 12 residues long. The V gene's germline CDR1 is MNHNY and CDR2 SVGAGI (reference sequence). The CDR3 DNA reads as TGTGCCAGCCTCGGGCTATCCTACGAGCAGTACTTC. It yields the protein CASLGLSYEQYF.

The rearrangement joins TRBV25-1 to TRBJ2-1, with 9 bases fitting TRBD2. Germline assignment: CDR1 MGHDK and CDR2 SYGVNS. The CDR3 spans 15 residues. V lost 2 bases, J lost 4 bases, and 3 bases stayed unmatched. CDR3 bases: TGTGCCAGCAGTGAAATAGCGGGAGTATACAATGAGCAGTTCTTC. Translating it yields CASSEIAGVYNEQFF.

The chain employs TRBV2 and TRBJ2-1, with a weak D call TRBD1 (5 bases). The V gene lost 0 bases and the J gene lost 7 bases, with 7 bases spanning the gap. The CDR3 covers 13 residues. Per germline, CDR1 SNHLY and CDR2 FYNNEI. The CDR3 here is CASSEAGDNEQFF. In nucleotides, the CDR3 is TGTGCCAGCAGTGAAGCAGGGGATAATGAGCAGTTCTTC.